This is a list of T cell receptor beta chains from one sample in a study of T-cell memory formation after mild COVID-19. A single record per CDR3 protein comes from TCRdb applying MiXCR to the 5' RACE reads. The sample carries under 300,000 distinct CDR3 sequences, less than 9.5% recorded once. Sequencing input: PBMCs or a T cell subset sorted from them (not recorded which). These receptors all stem from a man younger than 30 who had mild COVID-19 (a few samples of this study predate the infection). Cell type and time point are not known. The CDR3 runs from the conserved cysteine through the conserved F or W. A D gene is named only where the DNA matches it firmly. Clone sizes are given selectively: once, few, many, or a class where the clone is expanded.

CDR3 protein	CDR3 DNA	clone size	J gene	V gene	D gene
CASSQGKPAPLHF	TGTGCCAGCAGCCAAGGGAAGCCAGCACCCCTCCACTTT	NA	TRBJ1-6	TRBV3-1	NA
CATSRGPDRYGHTF	TGTGCCACCAGCAGAGGCCCGGATCGGTATGGCCACACCTTC	NA	TRBJ1-2	TRBV15	NA
CASSSGRLAGGNGEQFF	TGTGCCAGCAGCTCGGGGCGACTAGCGGGGGGTAATGGTGAGCAGTTCTTC	few	TRBJ2-1	TRBV7-8	TRBD2
CASSLNRAGELFF	TGTGCCAGCAGTTTAAATCGGGCCGGGGAGCTGTTTTTT	few	TRBJ2-2	TRBV12-3/TRBV12-4	NA
CASSPIGGAVDTQYF	TGTGCCAGCAGCCCAATCGGGGGGGCGGTAGATACGCAGTATTTT	NA	TRBJ2-3	TRBV7-3	TRBD2
CSVGQLLGTAFF	TGCAGCGTTGGGCAGCTCCTAGGTACCGCTTTCTTT	NA	TRBJ1-1	TRBV29-1	NA
CASRVAGAANEQFF	TGTGCCAGCCGGGTAGCGGGGGCTGCCAATGAGCAGTTCTTC	NA	TRBJ2-1	TRBV6-5	TRBD2
CATSRSQTGATAQYF	TGTGCCACCAGCAGATCGCAGACAGGGGCGACTGCGCAGTATTTT	many	TRBJ2-3	TRBV15	TRBD1
CASSRISLNTGELFF	TGTGCCAGTAGTAGGATCAGTTTGAACACCGGGGAGCTGTTTTTT	many	TRBJ2-2	TRBV19	NA
CASKLDGQPQHF	TGCGCCAGCAAGTTAGACGGTCAGCCCCAGCATTTT	many	TRBJ1-5	TRBV10-1	NA
CASSYSMASGGYNEQFF	TGTGCCAGCAGTTACTCGATGGCTAGCGGGGGTTACAATGAGCAGTTCTTC	NA	TRBJ2-1	TRBV6-2/TRBV6-3	TRBD2
CSGRGASGVHEQFF	TGCAGCGGCCGGGGGGCTAGCGGGGTGCATGAGCAGTTCTTC	few	TRBJ2-1	TRBV29-1	TRBD2
CASSPSGRTRYF	TGTGCCAGCAGCCCTAGCGGCAGGACCCGGTATTTT	few	TRBJ2-3	TRBV7-2	TRBD2
CASSGTPGQGTDTQYF	TGCGCCAGCAGCGGCACCCCGGGACAGGGTACAGATACGCAGTATTTT	NA	TRBJ2-3	TRBV4-3	TRBD1
CASSFHTGELFF	TGCGCCAGCAGCTTCCACACCGGGGAGCTGTTTTTT	few	TRBJ2-2	TRBV5-1	NA
CASSRRTENTEAFF	TGTGCCAGCAGCCGGAGGACAGAGAACACTGAAGCTTTCTTT	once	TRBJ1-1	TRBV7-9	NA
CASSPGTGPSGANVLTF	TGTGCCAGCTCGCCCGGGACAGGACCTTCTGGGGCCAACGTCCTGACTTTC	few	TRBJ2-6	TRBV18	TRBD1
CASSFGELNSPLHF	TGTGCCAGCAGTTTCGGGGAACTGAATTCACCCCTCCACTTT	few	TRBJ1-6	TRBV12-3/TRBV12-4	NA
CSARVRNQETQYF	TGCAGTGCTAGAGTGAGGAATCAAGAGACCCAGTACTTC	few	TRBJ2-5	TRBV20-1	NA
CASSLGGWRFDYGYTF	TGTGCCAGCTCCCTGGGAGGGTGGAGATTCGACTATGGCTACACCTTC	many	TRBJ1-2	TRBV9	NA